The 9 T cell receptor beta chains listed next were all sequenced from one sample in a study of monozygotic twins with inflammatory bowel disease. Reanalyzing the 5' RACE reads, TCRdb keeps one entry per CDR3 protein, without DNA. The sample table sets out under 200,000 distinct CDR3 sequences. Material: blood. Receptor source: a human donor with ulcerative colitis or Crohn's disease, or a healthy co-twin of an affected twin (not recorded which).

The chain joins TRBV28 to TRBJ1-1; TCRdb picks TRBD1, but there is no DNA to check that call. Germline values: CDR1 MDHEN, CDR2 SYDVKM. The CDR3 contains 17 residues. Here the CDR3 reads CASRPHRGRGGGTEAFF. Together with reference TRBV28 and TRBJ1-1, the CDR3 gives the full variable domain: DVKVTQSSRYLVKRTGEKVFLECVQDMDHENMFWYRQDPGLGLRLIYFSYDVKMKEKGDIPEGYSVSREKKERFSLILESASTNQTSMYLCASRPHRGRGGGTEAFFGQGTRLTVV.

The CDR3 sequence: CASSVGGGPAYEQYF. The rearrangement links TRBV9 to TRBJ2-7; no DNA is available, so the TRBD1 call from TCRdb remains unchecked. Germline CDR1 reads SGDLS; CDR2 reads YYNGEE. The CDR3 is 15 amino acids.

The chain carries TRBV12-3 or TRBV12-4 and TRBJ2-2; TCRdb's assignment of TRBD2 cannot be checked, as there is no DNA. The CDR3 extends over 18 amino acids. The CDR3 region is CASSLSREATGITGELFF.

V is TRBV2 and J is TRBJ1-2; TCRdb names TRBD1, which stays unverified in the absence of DNA. Germline CDR1 and CDR2: SNHLY and FYNNEI. The CDR3 sequence is 16 residues long. This CDR3 reads CASSEKGLPITYGYTF.

This chain uses TRBV14 with TRBJ2-1; absent DNA, TCRdb's TRBD2 call cannot be checked. The CDR3 runs 17 residues. Germline lookup yields CDR1 SGHDN and CDR2 FVKESK. The CDR3 sequence is CASSQDLEPRDYNEQFF.

This chain connects TRBV19 to TRBJ2-7; TCRdb's assignment of TRBD1 cannot be checked, as there is no DNA. The CDR3 covers 12 residues. CDR1 and CDR2 from the germline V gene are LNHDA and SQIVND (reference sequence). CDR3 amino acids: CASSIGGFEQYF.

The chain recombines TRBV15 with TRBJ1-2. Germline V gene lookup returns CDR1 LNHNV and CDR2 YYDKDF (reference sequence). The length of the CDR3 is 16 residues. CDR3 residues: CATSRDLVNKNYGYTF.

The chain is built from TRBV20-1 and TRBJ1-1; the D call from TCRdb, TRBD1, cannot be confirmed without DNA. This CDR3 is 13 amino acids long. Germline V gene sequence: CDR1 DFQATT, CDR2 SNEGSKA (reference sequence). CDR3: CSAGTGEGTEAFF.

The chain joins TRBV5-5 to TRBJ2-7; TCRdb outputs TRBD1, but without DNA this stays unchecked. The CDR3 runs to 16 residues. Germline V gene sequence: CDR1 SGHKS, CDR2 YYEKEE (reference sequence). The CDR3 loop is CASSHWDRDGPYEQYF.